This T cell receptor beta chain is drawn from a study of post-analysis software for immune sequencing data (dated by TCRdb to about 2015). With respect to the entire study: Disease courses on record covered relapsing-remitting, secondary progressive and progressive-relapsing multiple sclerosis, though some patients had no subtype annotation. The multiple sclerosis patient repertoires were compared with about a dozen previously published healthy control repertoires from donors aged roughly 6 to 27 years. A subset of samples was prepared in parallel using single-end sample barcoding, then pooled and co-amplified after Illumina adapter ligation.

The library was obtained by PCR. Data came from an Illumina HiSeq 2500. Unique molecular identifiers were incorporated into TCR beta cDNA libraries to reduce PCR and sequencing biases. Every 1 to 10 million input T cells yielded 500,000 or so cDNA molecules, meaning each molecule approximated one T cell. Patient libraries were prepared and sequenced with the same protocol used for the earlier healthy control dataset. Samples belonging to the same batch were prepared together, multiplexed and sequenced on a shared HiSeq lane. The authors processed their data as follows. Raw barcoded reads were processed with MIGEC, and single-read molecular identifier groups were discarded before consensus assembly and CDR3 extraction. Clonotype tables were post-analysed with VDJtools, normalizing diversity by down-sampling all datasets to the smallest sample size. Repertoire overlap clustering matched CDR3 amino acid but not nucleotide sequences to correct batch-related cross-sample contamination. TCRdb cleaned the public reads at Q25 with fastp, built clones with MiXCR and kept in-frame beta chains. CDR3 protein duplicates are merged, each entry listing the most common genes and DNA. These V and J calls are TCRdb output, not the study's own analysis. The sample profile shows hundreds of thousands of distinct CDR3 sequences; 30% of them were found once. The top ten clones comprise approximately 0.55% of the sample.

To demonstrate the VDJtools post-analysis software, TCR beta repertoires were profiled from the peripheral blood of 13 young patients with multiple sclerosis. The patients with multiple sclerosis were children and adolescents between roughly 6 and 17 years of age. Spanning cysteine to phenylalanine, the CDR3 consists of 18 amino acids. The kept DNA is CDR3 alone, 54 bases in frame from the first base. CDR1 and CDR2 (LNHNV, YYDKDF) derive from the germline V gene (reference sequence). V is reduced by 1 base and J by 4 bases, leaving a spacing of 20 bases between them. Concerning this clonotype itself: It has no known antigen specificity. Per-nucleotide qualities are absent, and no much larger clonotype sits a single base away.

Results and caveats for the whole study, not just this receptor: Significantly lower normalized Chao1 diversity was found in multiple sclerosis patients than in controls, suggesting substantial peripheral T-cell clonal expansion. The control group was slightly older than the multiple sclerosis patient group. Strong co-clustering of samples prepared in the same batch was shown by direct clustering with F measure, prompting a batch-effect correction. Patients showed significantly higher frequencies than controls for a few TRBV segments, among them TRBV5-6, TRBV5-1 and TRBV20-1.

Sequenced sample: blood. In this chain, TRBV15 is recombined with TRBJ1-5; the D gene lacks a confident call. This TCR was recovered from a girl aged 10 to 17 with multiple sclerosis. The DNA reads TGTGCCACCAGCAGAGTGCGTAAGGTCTGGGCGGCGAATCAGCCCCAGCATTTT. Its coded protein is CATSRVRKVWAANQPQHF.